The clone carrying this T cell receptor (beta chain) was seen at least ten times. Its antigen is not identified. The PBMCs studied were ones that came from roughly 11 ml fresh peripheral blood. The source of the sample is a study of T cells in Graves' hyperthyroidism and ophthalmopathy. Across the study: Any treatment followed the collection of peripheral blood at initial diagnosis. Findings of the study overall: Most clonotypes expanded in thyroid above 0.001 were likewise present in blood.

TCR beta CDR3 region amplification was performed from RNA transcripts. A first-round RT-PCR of the TCR CDR3 used the HTBI primer set. One entry per CDR3 protein, called by TCRdb with MiXCR from the multiplex PCR reads. The sample consists of approximately 330,000 distinct CDR3 sequences, around a sixth of them appearing once. The length of the CDR3 is 12 residues. Germline lookup yields CDR1 DFQATT and CDR2 SNEGSKA (reference sequence). The V gene lost 3 bases and the J gene lost 2 bases, with 7 bases spanning the gap. The gene calls are TRBV20-1 and TRBJ2-5; D ambiguous. This clonotype originated in a woman aged 45-65 years with Graves' hyperthyroidism. Sequenced material: blood. The CDR3, as DNA: TGCAGTGCTAGTCCCTCTCAAGAGACCCAGTACTTC. Protein: CSASPSQETQYF.